This TCR beta chain came from a study of cytomegalovirus exposure and HLA in healthy donors. General observations from the study: The presence/absence work took it that sequencing depth was about the same across donors.

A word on this clone: Its antigen is unknown.

The primer mix had 60 Vbeta and 13 Jbeta primers. The table came from immunoSEQ multiplex PCR; TCRdb's copy has only in-frame clones and leaves some out. The table lists some 160,000 clones, 65% to 80% of them singletons. Per the germline V gene, CDR1 is SQVTM and CDR2 is ANQGSEA. With 6 bases removed from V and 1 base from J, the gap between germline ends came to 18 bases. The CDR3 length is 15 residues. V and J are TRBV29-1 and TRBJ1-1; possible D gene TRBD1, 5 bases. Sequencing was performed on PBMCs. This sequence originates from a woman aged 40 to 50 in good health and CMV-seropositive. CDR3 amino acids: CSVHGGLWRNTEAFF. CDR3 sequence (DNA): TGCAGCGTCCATGGGGGACTCTGGAGGAACACTGAAGCTTTCTTT.